This TCR beta chain was documented in a study of blood T cell repertoires in COVID-19. The assay was immunoSEQ multiplex PCR, and TCRdb's table has in-frame clones only and misses some. The profile shows around 130,000 clones, 84% of them singletons. The specimen sequenced was peripheral blood. The TCR originated in a young man with COVID-19, enrolled during active disease.

Here the CDR3 reads CASSSYGGSYEQYF. Here the CDR3 DNA reads TGTGCCAGCAGTTCTTACGGGGGGTCCTACGAGCAGTACTTC. The chain combines TRBV6-5 with TRBJ2-7; 7 nucleotides align to TRBD2. The CDR3 sequence is 14 residues long. Germline lookup yields CDR1 MNHEY and CDR2 SVGAGI. Unmatched junction bases numbered 4, after V lost 4 bases and J lost 1 base.